One T cell receptor (beta chain) is described in this entry. The source of the sample is a study of Ad26.COV2.S vaccination and SARS-CoV-2 variants. Study in general: Among those in the COV1001 Ad26.COV2.S trial arm was the donor.

Treatment meaning: around 19 received Ad26.COV2.S at low or high dose, single or two shots; 5 received placebo; per-sample allocation not given. The samples date from day 63 after the first vaccine or placebo injection. The individual, an adult aged 18-55 years, was a donor in Boston. The repertoire was sequenced with immunoSEQ multiplex PCR; TCRdb's copy has only in-frame clones and lacks some. In the table there are about 680,000 clones, roughly 90% of which are singletons. The CDR3 has 17 residues. Trimming at V came to 2 bases and at J to 5 bases, leaving 13 bases not matched to a gene. Germline CDR1 is KGHSH and CDR2 is LQKENI.

The clonotype was recovered from a person aged 18-65 years who received the Ad26.COV2.S COVID-19 vaccine or a placebo. V is TRBV18 and J is TRBJ1-1; 8 bases line up with TRBD1. The specimen was peripheral blood, collected in a trial of Ad26.COV2.S vaccine versus placebo. This chain's CDR3 is CASSPNKKAGGETEAFF. The CDR3 DNA reads as TGTGCCAGCTCACCAAACAAGAAAGCAGGGGGCGAAACTGAAGCTTTCTTT.